The T cell receptor beta chain described here comes from a study of T-cell reconstitution after alpha-beta-depleted transplantation in children. CDR3 length equals 19 residues. CDR1 and CDR2 (germline): LGHDT, YNNKEL (reference sequence). J was trimmed by 4 bases and V by 10 bases; bases with no gene match: 21. General observations from the study: Surviving recipient T cells and intrathymic progenitors accounted for some patients' high TCRbeta diversity at day 60. After one year, T-cell counts and TCRbeta diversity mostly came from new T cells. Several hundred graft clones that had expanded were reportedly the source of alpha-beta T cells about two months after transplant.

It was with unique molecular identifiers that the TCRbeta library was prepared. MiXCR, run by TCRdb on the PCR reads, gives a single entry per CDR3 protein. This repertoire shows a few hundred thousand distinct CDR3 sequences, roughly 7.8% found once; its top ten account for around 10%. To note about this clonotype: Its antigen is still unknown.

The clonotype comes from a female patient aged 2-9 years who had a stem cell transplant for Fanconi anemia, so the T cells may come from the graft donor. The chain links TRBV3-1 to TRBJ2-1, with 11 bases that match TRBD1. The sample consisted of peripheral blood, taken 360 days after TCRalphabeta/CD19-depleted stem cell transplant. CDR3 protein: CAICLGTGGSFGPYNEQFF. For the CDR3, the DNA is TGTGCCATCTGTTTAGGGACAGGGGGATCGTTCGGCCCTTACAATGAGCAGTTCTTC.